Following are 25 T cell receptor beta chains from one sample sequenced in a study of blood T cell repertoires in COVID-19. Clones were read by immunoSEQ multiplex PCR, and TCRdb kept only the in-frame ones, dropping some. Of about 280,000 clones in the sample, roughly 85% were seen once. Sequences were obtained from PBMCs or T cells enriched from blood (not recorded which). These receptors were collected from a woman in her forties who had recovered from COVID-19.

This clone was observed once. The J gene is TRBJ2-3, the V gene TRBV4-3; TRBD1 matches at 8 bases. The CDR3 runs 17 residues. With V trimmed by 0 bases and J by 3 bases, 8 bases remained unmatched. CDR1 and CDR2 (germline): LGHNA, YSLEER. CDR3 nucleotide sequence: TGCGCCAGCAGCCAAGATAGGCAGGGGGCATCAACAGATACGCAGTATTTT. As protein: CASSQDRQGASTDTQYF.

V is TRBV28 and J is TRBJ2-5; a possible D gene is TRBD1 (7 bases). CDR3 length equals 13 residues. V was cut by 1 base and J by 6 bases, with 9 bases left in between. Germline V gene lookup returns CDR1 MDHEN and CDR2 SYDVKM. CDR3 bases: TGTGCCAGCAGTTTATCAGGGGGGAAGACCCAGTACTTC. Translation gives CASSLSGGKTQYF.

The chain joins TRBV18 to TRBJ1-1; no firm D call. The CDR3 is 13 amino acids. V was pared by 5 bases and J by 5 bases, with 12 bases between. Germline CDR1 KGHSH, CDR2 LQKENI. CDR3 nucleotides: TGTGCCAGCTCAACCTCAGGCTCTACTGAAGCTTTCTTT. It encodes CASSTSGSTEAFF. The complete variable domain, with remaining parts taken from reference TRBV18 and TRBJ1-1, reads NAGVMQNPRHLVRRRGQEARLRCSPMKGHSHVYWYRQLPEEGLKFMVYLQKENIIDESGMPKERFSAEFPKEGPSILRIQQVVRGDSAAYFCASSTSGSTEAFFGQGTRLTVV.

The chain employs TRBV4-3 and TRBJ1-1; a possible D gene is TRBD1 (5 bases). Trimming took off 0 bases at V and 1 base at J, with 24 bases between the two ends. Germline V CDR1 and CDR2: LGHNA, YSLEER. The CDR3 has 20 residues. The CDR3 DNA reads TGCGCCAGCAGCCAAGACCGGGACTTACTTTCCCTACACCCGAACACTGAAGCTTTCTTT. Protein product: CASSQDRDLLSLHPNTEAFF.

J is TRBJ2-7 and V is TRBV5-1, with TRBD1 identical over 7 bases. Germline loops: CDR1 SGHRS, CDR2 YFSETQ. The CDR3 has 15 amino acids. J lost 2 bases, V lost 6 bases, and 11 bases had no gene match. Written as DNA, the CDR3 is TGCGCCAGCACCCCCTCGAGGACAGGACCCTACGAGCAGTACTTC. This translates into CASTPSRTGPYEQYF. Using reference TRBV5-1 and TRBJ2-7 for the parts outside the CDR3, the full variable domain is KAGVTQTPRYLIKTRGQQVTLSCSPISGHRSVSWYQQTPGQGLQFLFEYFSETQRNKGNFPGRFSGRQFSNSRSEMNVSTLELGDSALYLCASTPSRTGPYEQYFGPGTRLTVT.

This clone showed up just a few times. The rearrangement uses TRBV27 and TRBJ1-5; 7 bases align to TRBD1. The CDR3 runs 13 residues. Germline V gives CDR1 MNHEY, CDR2 SMNVEV (reference sequence). The V segment lost 7 bases and the J segment 9 bases; nucleotides outside the gene matches: 9. In DNA, the CDR3 is TGTGCCAGCAAGGGGGCAGGGCGGGGGCCCCAGCATTTT. This encodes CASKGAGRGPQHF.

V usage is TRBV11-2 and J usage is TRBJ2-7; 7 bases agree with TRBD1. CDR1 is SGHAT, CDR2 FQNNGV, per germline. CDR3 length: 15 amino acids. The ends lost 5 bases at V and 7 bases at J; junction bases unmatched: 14. The CDR3, as DNA: TGTGCCAGCAGCCTCGTTACAGGGGCTACCCGTGAGCAGTACTTC. This sequence encodes CASSLVTGATREQYF.

This chain joins TRBV30 and TRBJ1-5; the match to TRBD1 covers 9 bases. From germline, CDR1 is GTSNPN and CDR2 SVGIG (reference sequence). V was clipped by 2 bases and J by 6 bases; unmatched bases: 2. The CDR3 length is 13 residues. DNA for the CDR3: TGTGCCTGGAGTCACAGGGGGCTTCAGCCCCAGCATTTT. This translates into CAWSHRGLQPQHF.

The chain carries TRBV18 and TRBJ2-1; D perhaps matches TRBD2 (6 bases). The V gene lost 0 bases and the J gene lost 0 bases, with 12 bases spanning the gap. The CDR3 is 17 amino acids. CDR1 KGHSH and CDR2 LQKENI come from the germline V gene. DNA for the CDR3: TGTGCCAGCTCACCACCGGGGGGTGCGAGCTCCTACAATGAGCAGTTCTTC. It encodes CASSPPGGASSYNEQFF.

The rearrangement links TRBV5-4 to TRBJ1-2; a possible D gene is TRBD1 (6 bases). Per the germline V gene, CDR1 is SGHNT and CDR2 is YYREEE (reference sequence). V lost 2 bases to trimming and J lost 5 bases, with 16 bases between them. The CDR3 is made up of 15 amino acids. The chain's CDR3 is CASSFRTESFYGYTF. DNA of the CDR3: TGTGCCAGCAGCTTTCGGACAGAAAGCTTTTATGGCTACACCTTC.

This sequence joins TRBV3-1 (or the pseudogene TRBV3-2) and TRBJ2-7; D perhaps matches TRBD1 (5 bases). From germline, CDR1 is LGHDT and CDR2 YNNKEL (reference sequence). The CDR3 length is 14 residues. The V end lost 1 base, the J end lost 3 bases, and 10 bases lay between the germline ends. This chain's CDR3 is CASSQGVRDYEQYF. Here the CDR3 DNA reads TGTGCCAGCAGCCAAGGTGTCAGGGACTACGAGCAGTACTTC.

The genes are TRBV28 and TRBJ1-4, with TRBD1 matching 7 bases. The V segment lost 5 bases and the J segment 11 bases; nucleotides outside the gene matches: 8. Per germline, CDR1 MDHEN and CDR2 SYDVKM. The CDR3 is 13 amino acids. The CDR3 loop is CASSAGPGQKLFF. The CDR3, as DNA: TGTGCCAGCAGTGCGGGTCCGGGACAGAAACTGTTTTTT.

V gene TRBV5-1 combines with J gene TRBJ1-6; TRBD1 matches 7 bases. The junction had 10 bases not matched to a gene; V was cut back by 4 bases and J by 0 bases. The CDR3 loop spans 18 amino acids. Looked up from germline, CDR1 is SGHRS and CDR2 is YFSETQ. In DNA, the CDR3 is TGCGCCAGCAGCCGGACAGGACTACAGAGCTCCTATAATTCACCCCTCCACTTT. Protein sequence: CASSRTGLQSSYNSPLHF. The full variable domain, its missing parts supplied by reference TRBV5-1 and TRBJ1-6, is KAGVTQTPRYLIKTRGQQVTLSCSPISGHRSVSWYQQTPGQGLQFLFEYFSETQRNKGNFPGRFSGRQFSNSRSEMNVSTLELGDSALYLCASSRTGLQSSYNSPLHFGNGTRLTVT.

This chain joins TRBV30 and TRBJ1-1; maybe TRBD1 (5 bases). The CDR3 totals 13 residues. Germline assignment: CDR1 GTSNPN and CDR2 SVGIG (reference sequence). V lost 2 bases and J 4 bases, leaving 11 bases between the germline ends. CDR3 coding DNA: TGTGCCTGGAGTCGGGGGGTAGGCACTGAAGCTTTCTTT. Translated, it gives CAWSRGVGTEAFF.

The chain uses TRBV11-3 and TRBJ2-7; 7 nucleotides align to TRBD2. The V and J ends lost 5 bases and 2 bases, in that order; junction bases with no gene match: 9. Looked up from germline, CDR1 is SGHNT and CDR2 is YENEEA. The CDR3 is 15 residues long. CDR3 coding DNA: TGTGCCAGCAGCGGGCAAGGGGAGGGGCCCTACGAGCAGTACTTC. Translated, it gives CASSGQGEGPYEQYF.

V and J are TRBV5-4 and TRBJ2-2; 8 bases line up with TRBD1. V lost 3 bases, J lost 2 bases, and 6 bases stayed unmatched. From germline, CDR1 is SGHNT and CDR2 YYREEE (reference sequence). This CDR3 is 16 amino acids long. The chain's CDR3 is CASSSQGAENTGELFF. CDR3 DNA: TGTGCCAGCAGCTCCCAGGGGGCGGAAAACACCGGGGAGCTGTTTTTT.

This clone was seen just once. J is TRBJ1-2 and V is TRBV7-2; TRBD1 aligns across 10 bases. The trim removed 5 bases at V and 4 bases at J, leaving 7 bases unmatched. This CDR3 region has 15 residues. In germline, CDR1 is SGHTA, CDR2 FQGNSA. CDR3 bases: TGTGCCAGCAGCGCCGGGACAGGGGTTGGCTATGGCTACACCTTC. It translates to CASSAGTGVGYGYTF.

The chain recombines TRBV5-1 with TRBJ1-2; D unresolved. Germline lookup yields CDR1 SGHRS and CDR2 YFSETQ. The CDR3 consists of 14 residues. V lost 0 bases and J lost 4, with 10 bases in between. The DNA of the CDR3 is TGCGCCAGCAGCTTGGACCCCGGGATCTATGGCTACACCTTC. It is translated as CASSLDPGIYGYTF.

The rearrangement uses TRBV4-3 and TRBJ1-1; perhaps TRBD1 as D (6 bases). V was clipped by 0 bases and J by 10 bases, with 18 bases between them. Germline V gene sequence: CDR1 LGHNA, CDR2 YSLEER. This CDR3 is 15 amino acids long. CDR3: CASSQDWGHFMGAFF. DNA for the CDR3: TGCGCCAGCAGCCAAGATTGGGGACACTTTATGGGAGCTTTCTTT.

V and J are TRBV5-1 and TRBJ2-2; D is possibly TRBD2 (5 bases). This CDR3 is built from 14 residues. Germline V gives CDR1 SGHRS, CDR2 YFSETQ. Trimming took 4 bases from V and 4 from J, leaving 11 bases between them. As DNA, the CDR3 is TGCGCCAGCAGCCCAGGTGAGGGCACCGGGGAGCTGTTTTTT. Translation gives CASSPGEGTGELFF.

The chain couples TRBV2 to TRBJ1-4; TRBD1 might be the D (6 bases). The CDR3 spans 15 residues. The V and J ends lost 6 bases and 0 bases respectively, with 11 bases between them. The germline V gene has CDR1 SNHLY and CDR2 FYNNEI. In DNA, the CDR3 is TGTGCCAGCAGAACGGGGGGCGCAACTAATGAAAAACTGTTTTTT. It translates to CASRTGGATNEKLFF.

This clone was observed a single time. The rearrangement uses TRBV5-1 and TRBJ2-5, with a tentative D call TRBD2 (6 bases). Between the trimmed V and J ends, which lost 0 bases and 3 bases, there was a span of 12 bases. Per the germline V gene, CDR1 is SGHRS and CDR2 is YFSETQ. The CDR3 spans 15 residues. CDR3 nucleotides: TGCGCCAGCAGCTTGGAAGTAGGCGGGGAAGAGACCCAGTACTTC. As protein: CASSLEVGGEETQYF.

The sample holds one count of this clone. The chain has TRBV6-2 or TRBV6-3 and TRBJ2-3, with 13 bases aligning to TRBD2. CDR1 and CDR2 (germline): MNHEY, SVGEGT. The V and J ends lost 2 bases and 2 bases, in that order; junction bases with no gene match: 7. This CDR3 has 18 residues. CDR3 residues: CASSYRAGTSGDTDTQYF. CDR3 DNA: TGTGCCAGCAGTTACCGAGCGGGGACTAGCGGGGACACAGATACGCAGTATTTT.

V and J are TRBV4-1 and TRBJ1-6; D call uncertain. There are 15 residues in the CDR3. The V and J ends lost 1 base and 10 bases respectively, with 14 bases between them. Germline V gene sequence: CDR1 MGHRA, CDR2 YSYEKL. CDR3 nucleotide sequence: TGCGCCAGCAGCCAAGCTGTGCAGGATCAATCACCCCTCCACTTT. It is translated as CASSQAVQDQSPLHF.

The chain recombines TRBV3-1 (or the pseudogene TRBV3-2) with TRBJ2-5; possible D gene TRBD2, 6 bases. V gave up 4 bases and J gave up 2 bases, with 8 bases separating them. The CDR3 loop spans 13 amino acids. CDR1 is LGHDT and CDR2 is YNNKEL in the germline V gene (reference sequence). The CDR3 DNA follows: TGTGCCAGCAGCCGTCTAGCGCAAGAGACCCAGTACTTC. Translation gives CASSRLAQETQYF.